This passage covers 13 T cell receptor beta chains from one sample sequenced in a study of pediatric ulcerative colitis (dated 2019 in TCRdb). Receptor amplification or capture employed the immunoSEQ multiplex PCR assay. This immuneACCESS table, as held by TCRdb, lists in-frame sequences with V and J called but not all clones. Of the missing ones, under half trace to an unresolved V gene in checked studies; the others have no known cause. In this sample the table shows 57,000 or so clones, over 70% of which occur a single time. The ten largest clones add up to about 1.5% of the sample. Specimen: blood. These receptor sequences come from a boy between 10 and 17 years old who was a control in a study of pediatric ulcerative colitis.

The V gene is TRBV5-1, the J gene TRBJ1-1; 8 nucleotides line up with TRBD1. The CDR3 is 16 residues long. V gave up 4 bases and J gave up 6 bases; unmatched junction bases: 14. Per germline, CDR1 SGHRS and CDR2 YFSETQ. The CDR3 here is CASSTGQGSPAPEAFF. CDR3 DNA sequence: TGCGCCAGCAGCACCGGACAGGGATCACCAGCTCCTGAAGCTTTCTTT.

J is TRBJ1-3 and V is TRBV7-2; 8 bases align to TRBD1. V was pared by 1 base and J by 4 bases, with 12 bases of the junction left unmatched. CDR3 length: 18 residues. The V gene's germline CDR1 is SGHTA and CDR2 FQGNSA. CDR3 in amino acids: CASSLEAWGQAWGNTIYF. In DNA form, the CDR3 reads TGTGCCAGCAGCTTAGAGGCTTGGGGACAGGCTTGGGGAAACACCATATATTTT.

This chain uses TRBV14 with TRBJ2-6, with unresolved D. The germline gives CDR1 SGHDN, CDR2 FVKESK. The CDR3 runs to 13 residues. The V end lost 4 bases, the J end lost 2 bases, and 3 bases lay between the germline ends. The CDR3: CASSPTGANVLTF. In nucleotides, the CDR3 is TGTGCCAGCAGCCCGACTGGGGCCAACGTCCTGACTTTC.

This chain connects TRBV9 to TRBJ2-5; D is ambiguous. Germline CDR1 and CDR2: SGDLS and YYNGEE. Deletions cut 3 bases from V and 1 base from J, with 13 bases between. The CDR3 covers 15 residues. The CDR3 bases are TGTGCCAGCAGCGCCGCCATGGGCGGCCAAGAGACCCAGTACTTC. This encodes CASSAAMGGQETQYF.

J is TRBJ2-1 and V is TRBV5-4; 9 bases match TRBD2. This CDR3 spans 15 amino acids. Germline V gene lookup returns CDR1 SGHNT and CDR2 YYREEE (reference sequence). The junction had 5 bases not matched to a gene; V was cut back by 3 bases and J by 4 bases. The DNA of the CDR3 is TGTGCCAGCAGCTACGAGCGGGGGGATTACAATGAGCAGTTCTTC. This sequence encodes CASSYERGDYNEQFF.

The chain combines TRBV19 with TRBJ1-4; D is perhaps TRBD1 (6 bases). Germline loops: CDR1 LNHDA, CDR2 SQIVND (reference sequence). There are 18 residues in the CDR3. V gave up 2 bases and J gave up 1 base, with 17 bases separating them. CDR3 residues: CASSITAEGGQTNEKLFF. The DNA of the CDR3 is TGTGCCAGTAGTATAACAGCGGAAGGGGGGCAAACTAATGAAAAACTGTTTTTT.

This chain links TRBV7-2 with TRBJ2-7, with a tentative D call TRBD1 (6 bases). Trimming took off 5 bases at V and 4 bases at J, with 12 bases between the two ends. This CDR3 is built from 13 residues. Germline CDR1 and CDR2: SGHTA and FQGNSA. Here the CDR3 reads CASSDTGWYEQYF. The CDR3 region has the DNA TGTGCCAGCAGCGATACAGGGTGGTACGAGCAGTACTTC.

The chain employs TRBV29-1 and TRBJ1-2, with D perhaps matching TRBD1 (6 bases). Trimming cost V 5 bases and J 11 bases, with 15 bases left between them. The CDR3 has 11 residues. Looked up from germline, CDR1 is SQVTM and CDR2 is ANQGSEA. CDR3 in amino acids: CSVFGGAFYTF. In DNA, the CDR3 is TGCAGCGTTTTCGGGGGCGCTTTTTACACCTTC.

J is TRBJ2-1 and V is TRBV14; 12 bases are a match to TRBD2. The CDR3 sequence is 17 residues long. Losses at the gene ends were 0 bases for V and 5 bases for J; bases not matched to a gene: 5. Germline lookup yields CDR1 SGHDN and CDR2 FVKESK. The DNA of the CDR3 is TGTGCCAGCAGCCAAGAAGGACTAGCGGGAAGTCACAATGAGCAGTTCTTC. Translating gives CASSQEGLAGSHNEQFF.

The CDR3 DNA sequence: TGTGCCAGCAGTTTATCGGGGGCCTACGAGCAGTACTTC. Residues: CASSLSGAYEQYF. The chain carries TRBV28 and TRBJ2-7, with D possibly matching TRBD2 (6 bases). Trimming removed 1 base from V and 2 bases from J, with 6 bases in between. Germline CDR1 is MDHEN and CDR2 is SYDVKM. CDR3 size: 13 residues.

The chain combines TRBV12-5 with TRBJ1-2, with TRBD1 matching over 8 bases. CDR3 length: 14 residues. Germline CDR1 LGHNT, CDR2 FRNRAP. Trimming removed 2 bases from V and 4 bases from J; junction bases left unmatched: 3. The CDR3 spells CASGLRQGSYGYTF. The CDR3 DNA sequence: TGTGCTAGTGGTTTGCGACAGGGGAGCTATGGCTACACCTTC.

In this sample, this clone turned up once. The V gene is TRBV30, the J gene TRBJ2-1, with 7 bases lining up with TRBD2. V was pared by 3 bases and J by 3 bases, with 5 bases of the junction left unmatched. The CDR3 has 14 residues. Germline CDR1 and CDR2: GTSNPN and SVGIG (reference sequence). The chain's CDR3 is CAWRIPGGYNEQFF. CDR3 nucleotide sequence: TGTGCCTGGAGGATCCCGGGGGGCTACAATGAGCAGTTCTTC.

J is TRBJ2-3 and V is TRBV28, with 9 nucleotides matching TRBD1. The CDR3 covers 14 residues. The germline CDR1 and CDR2 sequences are MDHEN and SYDVKM. The ends lost 7 bases at V and 5 bases at J; junction bases unmatched: 7. The CDR3 loop reads CASILQGAGDTQYF. The CDR3 DNA reads as TGTGCCAGCATCCTACAGGGGGCGGGAGATACGCAGTATTTT.